This T cell receptor (beta chain) derives from a study of T cell repertoires in cytomegalovirus infection. Looking at the study overall: Signatures in public TCR beta sequences pointed to both CMV infection and matching HLA type. Findings and limits, study-wide: Summed frequency of public TCR beta families distinguished CMV carriers with the relevant HLA. The response measured ex vivo was dominated by TCR beta clonotypes (HLA-C-restricted and CMV-specific).

The CDR3 sequence is 13 residues long. Germline assignment: CDR1 DFQATT and CDR2 SNEGSKA (reference sequence). The V and J ends lost 6 bases and 2 bases respectively, with 14 bases between them. From the reads, TCRdb called clonotypes with MiXCR, one entry per CDR3 protein. The repertoire holds about 250,000 distinct CDR3 sequences, approximately 7% seen once, with about 6.5% in the top ten. There are many counts of this clonotype. What it recognizes is unknown. V usage is TRBV20-1 and J usage is TRBJ2-7; D may be TRBD1 (5 bases). This receptor was identified in a human donor in good health (CMV status not recorded). Some clones in this sample may be carry-over from other donors' samples. The specimen sequenced was PBMCs. CDR3: CSADQGNPYEQYF. The CDR3, as DNA: TGCAGTGCGGATCAGGGAAACCCCTACGAGCAGTACTTC.